This note documents a single TCR beta chain sequence. Its cognate antigen is unknown. The data stem from a study of T cell responses to AZD1222 COVID-19 vaccine. General observations from the study: Repertoire samples came only from after the peak T cell response.

Assay: immunoSEQ multiplex PCR; the TCRdb copy retains only in-frame clones and omits some. The sample has more than 140,000 clones, more than 70% seen once; the top ten hold 3% to 3.5%. Sequenced here: peripheral blood, sampled on day 0 of MenACWY control vaccination. This TCR was sampled from an adult in good health.

In nucleotides, the CDR3 is TGTGCCAGTGGGATGATCTATCGCGAGCAGTACTTC. Its translation: CASGMIYREQYF. The chain combines TRBV19 with TRBJ2-7, with D unclear. Germline assignment: CDR1 LNHDA and CDR2 SQIVND (reference sequence). The CDR3 totals 12 residues. V lost 8 bases to trimming and J lost 6 bases, with 14 bases between them. Based on the CDR3 plus reference TRBV19 and TRBJ2-7, the full variable domain is DGGITQSPKYLFRKEGQNVTLSCEQNLNHDAMYWYRQDPGQGLRLIYYSQIVNDFQKGDIAEGYSVSREKKESFPLTVTSAQKNPTAFYLCASGMIYREQYFGPGTRLTVT.